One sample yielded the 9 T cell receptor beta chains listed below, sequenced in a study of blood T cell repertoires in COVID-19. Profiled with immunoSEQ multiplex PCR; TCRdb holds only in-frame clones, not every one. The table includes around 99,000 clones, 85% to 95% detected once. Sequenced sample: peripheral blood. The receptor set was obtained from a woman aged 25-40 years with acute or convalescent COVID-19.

CDR3 loop: CASRLPATYEQYF. The CDR3 bases are TGTGCCAGCCGACTGCCAGCTACCTACGAGCAGTACTTC. The gene calls are TRBV28 and TRBJ2-7; D is unresolved. In germline, CDR1 is MDHEN, CDR2 SYDVKM. There are 13 residues in the CDR3. V was cut by 8 bases and J by 2 bases, with 13 bases left in between. The whole variable domain, filled in from reference TRBV28 and TRBJ2-7, reads DVKVTQSSRYLVKRTGEKVFLECVQDMDHENMFWYRQDPGLGLRLIYFSYDVKMKEKGDIPEGYSVSREKKERFSLILESASTNQTSMYLCASRLPATYEQYFGPGTRLTVT.

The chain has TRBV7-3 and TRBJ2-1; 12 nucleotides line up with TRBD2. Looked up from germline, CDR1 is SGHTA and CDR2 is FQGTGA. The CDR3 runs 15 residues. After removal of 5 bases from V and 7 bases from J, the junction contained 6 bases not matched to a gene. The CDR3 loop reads CASSPRLAGANEQFF. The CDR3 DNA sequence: TGTGCCAGCAGCCCTCGACTAGCGGGAGCTAATGAGCAGTTCTTC.

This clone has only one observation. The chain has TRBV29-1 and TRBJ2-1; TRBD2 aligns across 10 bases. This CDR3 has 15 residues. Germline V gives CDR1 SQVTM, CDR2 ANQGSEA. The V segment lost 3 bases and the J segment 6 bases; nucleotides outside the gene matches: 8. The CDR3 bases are TGCAGCGTTGATCTAGCGGGAGAGTATTTCAATGAGCAGTTCTTC. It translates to CSVDLAGEYFNEQFF.

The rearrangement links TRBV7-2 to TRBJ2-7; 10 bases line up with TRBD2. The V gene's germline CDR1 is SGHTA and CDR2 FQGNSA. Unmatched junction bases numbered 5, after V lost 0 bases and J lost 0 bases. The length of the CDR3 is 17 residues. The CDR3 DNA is TGTGCCAGCAGCTTAGCAGGGACTAGCGCTAGCTCCTACGAGCAGTACTTC. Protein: CASSLAGTSASSYEQYF.

The CDR3 is CASRGGQGSEETQYF. The CDR3 bases are TGTGCCAGCAGGGGCGGACAGGGGTCGGAAGAGACCCAGTACTTC. This sequence joins TRBV28 and TRBJ2-5; 9 nucleotides agree with TRBD1. The CDR3 is 15 residues long. From germline, CDR1 is MDHEN and CDR2 SYDVKM. Trimming at V came to 6 bases and at J to 3 bases, leaving 8 bases not matched to a gene.

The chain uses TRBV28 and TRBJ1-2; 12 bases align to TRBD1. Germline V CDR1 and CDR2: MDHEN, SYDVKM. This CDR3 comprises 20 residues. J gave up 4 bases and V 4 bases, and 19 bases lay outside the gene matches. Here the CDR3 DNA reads TGTGCCAGCAGTTCACCACGCGGTAGGGACAGGGGGCGCGTATCCTATGGCTACACCTTC. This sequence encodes CASSSPRGRDRGRVSYGYTF.

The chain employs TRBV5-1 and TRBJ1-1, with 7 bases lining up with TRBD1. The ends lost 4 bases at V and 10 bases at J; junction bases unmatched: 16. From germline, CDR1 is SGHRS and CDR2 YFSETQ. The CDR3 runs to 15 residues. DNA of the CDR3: TGCGCCAGCAGCCCCGATGGGACAGCCACTCCGAGAGCTTTCTTT. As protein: CASSPDGTATPRAFF.

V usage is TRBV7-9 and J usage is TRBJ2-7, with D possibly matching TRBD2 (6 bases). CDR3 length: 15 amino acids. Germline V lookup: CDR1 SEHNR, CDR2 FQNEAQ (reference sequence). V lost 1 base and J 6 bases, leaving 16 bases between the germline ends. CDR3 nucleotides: TGTGCCAGCAGCTTAGGGGGCGGGGACGGGGCCGAGCAGTACTTC. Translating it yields CASSLGGGDGAEQYF.

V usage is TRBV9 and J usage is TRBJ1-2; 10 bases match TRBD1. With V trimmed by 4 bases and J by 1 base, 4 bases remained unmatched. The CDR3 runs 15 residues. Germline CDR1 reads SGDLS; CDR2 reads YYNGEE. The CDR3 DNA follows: TGTGCCAGCAGCAAAGGACAGGGGGTTAACTATGGCTACACCTTC. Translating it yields CASSKGQGVNYGYTF.